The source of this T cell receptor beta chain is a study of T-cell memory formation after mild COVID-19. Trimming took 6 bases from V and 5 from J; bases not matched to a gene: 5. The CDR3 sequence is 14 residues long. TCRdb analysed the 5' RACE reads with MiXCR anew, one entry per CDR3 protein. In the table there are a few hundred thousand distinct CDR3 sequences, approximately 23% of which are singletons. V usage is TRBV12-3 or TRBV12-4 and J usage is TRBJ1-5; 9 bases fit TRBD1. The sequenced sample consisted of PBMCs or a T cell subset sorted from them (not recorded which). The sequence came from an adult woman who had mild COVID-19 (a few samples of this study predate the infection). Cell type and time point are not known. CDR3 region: CASSPTGGYQPQHF. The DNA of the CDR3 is TGTGCCAGCAGCCCGACAGGGGGTTATCAGCCCCAGCATTTT.